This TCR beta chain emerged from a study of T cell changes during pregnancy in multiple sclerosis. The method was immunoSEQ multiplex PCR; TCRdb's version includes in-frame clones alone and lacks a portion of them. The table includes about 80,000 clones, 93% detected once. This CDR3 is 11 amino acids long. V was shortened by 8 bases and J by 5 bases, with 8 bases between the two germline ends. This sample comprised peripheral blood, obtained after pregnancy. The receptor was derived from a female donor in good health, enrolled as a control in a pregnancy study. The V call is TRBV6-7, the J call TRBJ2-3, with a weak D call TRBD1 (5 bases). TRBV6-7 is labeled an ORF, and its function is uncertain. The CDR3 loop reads CASGRGDTQYF. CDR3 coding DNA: TGTGCCAGCGGAAGGGGAGATACGCAGTATTTT.